Described below is a single T cell receptor (beta chain) sequence and its context. The antigen remains unidentified. The sample is drawn from a study of cytomegalovirus exposure and HLA in healthy donors. Study information: A prior analysis found some 110 million unique TCR beta sequences from about 179 million T cells. General study points: The only immune exposure information that was available was CMV serostatus. There were around 160 TCR beta chains listed as cytomegalovirus-associated. A later analysis linked a missense variant in DCLRE1C to the trimming of TCR beta V and J genes.

CDR1 and CDR2 (germline): LNHDA, SQIVND (reference sequence). The V and J ends lost 10 bases and 6 bases respectively, with 19 bases between them. The CDR3 contains 14 residues. Both 60 Vbeta primers and 13 Jbeta primers went into the PCR. Data came from immunoSEQ multiplex PCR; TCRdb stores just in-frame clones and leaves some out. The top ten clones hold 0.77% of a sample with 180,000 or so clones, approximately 80% of them seen once. Specimen: PBMCs. The clonotype was recovered from a young woman in good health and CMV-seronegative. V and J are TRBV19 and TRBJ2-1, with D possibly matching TRBD2 (6 bases). The CDR3 region has the DNA TGTGCCACCCGTTTACCGGGAGATGGCAATGAGCAGTTCTTC. This encodes CATRLPGDGNEQFF.